The present TCR beta chain was sequenced within a study of metastatic and nonmetastatic thyroid tumors. Study as a whole: The comparison covered peripheral blood and tumor or nodule tissue in malignant and benign thyroid patients.

Treatment of any kind had been given to no patient before thyroid surgery. A note on this clone: Its target is not known. This clone may be a read error of a much larger clone one base away.

Notes on the study in general: Benign nodules were reported to have significantly lower TCR beta diversity than malignant thyroid tumors, in blood and tumor.

This CDR3 spans 18 amino acids. Germline V gene lookup returns CDR1 SGHVS and CDR2 FNYEAQ. Authors' methods: The study's classifier, a distant-metastasis tool for papillary thyroid cancer, was built using CDR3 differences across clinicopathological groups. With MiXCR, TCRdb reprocessed the PCR reads. TCRdb, rather than the study authors, made the V and J calls. The sample contains some 38,000 clones, roughly 13% of which appear only once. The clonotype was recovered from a female donor with papillary thyroid cancer or a benign thyroid nodule (not recorded which). Some clones in this sample may be carry-over from other donors' samples. The specimen sequenced was blood. The chain combines TRBV7-6 with TRBJ2-1, with TRBD2 matching 11 bases. The CDR3 DNA follows: TGTGCCAGCAGCTTAGTAGCCGGGACTAGCGGCATAGGGAATGAGCAGCTCTTC. Its protein product is CASSLVAGTSGIGNEQLF. Complete variable domain (other parts from reference TRBV7-6 and TRBJ2-1): GAGVSQSPRYKVTKRGQDVALRCDPISGHVSLYWYRQALGQGPEFLTYFNYEAQQDKSGLPNDRFSAERPEGSISTLTIQRTEQRDSAMYRCASSLVAGTSGIGNEQLFGPGTRLTVL.